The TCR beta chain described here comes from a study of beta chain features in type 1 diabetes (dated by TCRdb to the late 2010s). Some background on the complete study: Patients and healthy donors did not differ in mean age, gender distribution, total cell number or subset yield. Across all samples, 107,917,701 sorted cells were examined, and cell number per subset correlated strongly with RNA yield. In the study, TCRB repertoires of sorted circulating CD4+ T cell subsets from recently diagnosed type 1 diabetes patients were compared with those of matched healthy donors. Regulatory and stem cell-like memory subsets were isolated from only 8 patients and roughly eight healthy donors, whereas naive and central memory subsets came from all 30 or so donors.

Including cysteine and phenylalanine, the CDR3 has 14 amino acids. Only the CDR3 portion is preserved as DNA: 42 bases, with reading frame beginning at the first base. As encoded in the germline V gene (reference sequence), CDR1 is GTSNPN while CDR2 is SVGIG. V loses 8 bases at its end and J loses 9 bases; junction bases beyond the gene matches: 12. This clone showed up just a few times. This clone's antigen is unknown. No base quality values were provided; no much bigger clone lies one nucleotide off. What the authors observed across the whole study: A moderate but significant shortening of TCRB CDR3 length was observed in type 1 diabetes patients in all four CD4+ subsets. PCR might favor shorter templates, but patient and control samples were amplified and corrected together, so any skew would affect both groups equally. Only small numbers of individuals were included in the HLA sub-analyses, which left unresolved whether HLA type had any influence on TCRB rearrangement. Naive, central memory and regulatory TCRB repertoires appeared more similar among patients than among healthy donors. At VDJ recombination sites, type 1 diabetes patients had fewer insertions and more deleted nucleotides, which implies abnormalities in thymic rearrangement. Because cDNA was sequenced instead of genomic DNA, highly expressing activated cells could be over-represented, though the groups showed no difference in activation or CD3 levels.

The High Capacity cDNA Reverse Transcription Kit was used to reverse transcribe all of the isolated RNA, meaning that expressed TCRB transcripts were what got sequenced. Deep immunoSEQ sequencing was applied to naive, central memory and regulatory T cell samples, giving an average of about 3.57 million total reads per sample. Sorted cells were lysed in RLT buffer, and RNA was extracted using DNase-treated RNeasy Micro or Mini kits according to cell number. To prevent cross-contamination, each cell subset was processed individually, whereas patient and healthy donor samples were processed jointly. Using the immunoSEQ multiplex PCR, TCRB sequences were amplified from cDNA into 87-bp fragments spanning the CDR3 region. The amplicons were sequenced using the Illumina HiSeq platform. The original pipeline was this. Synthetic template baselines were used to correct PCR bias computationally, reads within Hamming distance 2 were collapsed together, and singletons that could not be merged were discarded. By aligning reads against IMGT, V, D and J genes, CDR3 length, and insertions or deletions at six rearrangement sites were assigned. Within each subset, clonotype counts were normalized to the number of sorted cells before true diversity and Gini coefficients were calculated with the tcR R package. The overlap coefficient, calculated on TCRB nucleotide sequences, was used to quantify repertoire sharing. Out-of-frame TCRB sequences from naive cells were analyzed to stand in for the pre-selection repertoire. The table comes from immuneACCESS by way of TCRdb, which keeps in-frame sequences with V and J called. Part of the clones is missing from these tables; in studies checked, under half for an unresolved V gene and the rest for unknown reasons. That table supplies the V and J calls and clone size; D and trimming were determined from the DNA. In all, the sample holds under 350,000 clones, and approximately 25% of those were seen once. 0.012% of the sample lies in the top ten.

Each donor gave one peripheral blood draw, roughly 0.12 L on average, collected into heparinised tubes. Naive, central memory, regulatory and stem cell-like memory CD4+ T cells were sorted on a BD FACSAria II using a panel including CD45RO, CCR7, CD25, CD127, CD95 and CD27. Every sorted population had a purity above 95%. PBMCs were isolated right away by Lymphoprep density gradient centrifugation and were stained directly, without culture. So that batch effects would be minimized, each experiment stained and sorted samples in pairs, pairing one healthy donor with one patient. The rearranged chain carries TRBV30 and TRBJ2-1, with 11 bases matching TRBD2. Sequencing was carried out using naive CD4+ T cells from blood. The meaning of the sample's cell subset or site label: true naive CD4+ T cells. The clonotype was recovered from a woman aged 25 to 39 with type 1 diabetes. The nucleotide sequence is TGTGCCGTGCGTCTAGCGGGAGGTCTCGGTGAGCAGTTCTTC. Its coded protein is CAVRLAGGLGEQFF.